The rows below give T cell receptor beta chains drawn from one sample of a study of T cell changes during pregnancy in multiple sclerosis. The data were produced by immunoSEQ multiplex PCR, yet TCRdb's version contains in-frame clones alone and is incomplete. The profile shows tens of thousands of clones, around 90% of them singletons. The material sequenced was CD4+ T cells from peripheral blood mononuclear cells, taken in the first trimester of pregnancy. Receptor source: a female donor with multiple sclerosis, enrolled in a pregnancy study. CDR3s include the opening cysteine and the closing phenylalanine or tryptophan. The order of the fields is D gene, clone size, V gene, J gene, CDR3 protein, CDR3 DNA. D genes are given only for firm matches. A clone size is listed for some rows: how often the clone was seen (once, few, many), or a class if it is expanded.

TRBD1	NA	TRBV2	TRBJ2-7	CASSRPGQGRITLYEQYF	TGTGCCAGCAGCCGCCCGGGACAGGGCCGCATTACCCTCTACGAGCAGTACTTC
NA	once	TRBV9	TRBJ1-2	CASSAIPQGLDYGYTF	TGTGCCAGCAGCGCAATACCCCAGGGACTGGACTATGGCTACACCTTC
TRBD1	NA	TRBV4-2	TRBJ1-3	CASSLRQGPSSGNTIYF	TGTGCCAGCAGCCTAAGACAGGGACCATCCTCTGGAAACACCATATATTTT
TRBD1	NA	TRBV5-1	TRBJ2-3	CASSSGQGNTDTQYF	TGCGCCAGCAGCTCCGGACAGGGGAACACAGATACGCAGTATTTT
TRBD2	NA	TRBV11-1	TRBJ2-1	CASSRLAGTYNEQFF	TGTGCCAGCAGCCGACTAGCGGGGACCTACAATGAGCAGTTCTTC
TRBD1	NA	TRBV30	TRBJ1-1	CATRGLTEAFF	TGTGCCACCAGGGGGTTAACTGAAGCTTTCTTT
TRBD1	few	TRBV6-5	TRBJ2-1	CASSAGTAVNEQFF	TGTGCCAGCAGTGCCGGGACAGCGGTCAATGAGCAGTTCTTC
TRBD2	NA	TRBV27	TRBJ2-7	CASSLGAGAGEQYF	TGTGCCAGCAGTTTAGGAGCGGGGGCCGGCGAGCAGTACTTC
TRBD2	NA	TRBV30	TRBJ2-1	CAWSALAGEYNEQFF	TGTGCCTGGAGTGCCCTAGCGGGGGAATACAATGAGCAGTTCTTC
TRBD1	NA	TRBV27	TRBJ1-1	CASSLSSSRQGLTTMNTEAFF	TGTGCCAGCAGTTTATCGAGTAGTCGACAGGGTTTAACCACGATGAACACTGAAGCTTTCTTT
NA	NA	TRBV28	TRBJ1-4	CASKPRLGAGEKLFF	TGTGCCAGCAAGCCTCGATTGGGGGCGGGTGAAAAACTGTTTTTT
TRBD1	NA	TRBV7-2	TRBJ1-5	CASSQGQGNQPQHF	TGTGCCAGCAGCCAGGGACAGGGCAATCAGCCCCAGCATTTT
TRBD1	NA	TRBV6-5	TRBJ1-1	CASRLTGVTEAFF	TGTGCCAGCAGGCTCACAGGGGTCACTGAAGCTTTCTTT
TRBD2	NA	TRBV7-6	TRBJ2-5	CASSQLAGGLETQYF	TGTGCCAGCAGCCAGCTAGCGGGGGGGCTGGAGACCCAGTACTTC
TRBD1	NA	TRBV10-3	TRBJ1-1	CAISAQTGKTEAFF	TGTGCCATCAGTGCCCAGACAGGGAAGACTGAAGCTTTCTTT
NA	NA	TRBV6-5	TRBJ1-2	CASSEGSLFYGYTF	TGTGCCAGCAGCGAGGGCAGCCTTTTCTATGGCTACACCTTC
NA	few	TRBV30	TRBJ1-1	CAWRRTEAFF	TGTGCCTGGAGGCGGACTGAAGCTTTCTTT
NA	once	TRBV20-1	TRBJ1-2	CSAIRPYGYTF	TGCAGTGCTATCCGTCCCTATGGCTACACCTTC
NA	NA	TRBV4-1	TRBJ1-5	CASSQEVQGRNQPQHF	TGCGCCAGCAGCCAAGAAGTTCAGGGCCGCAATCAGCCCCAGCATTTT
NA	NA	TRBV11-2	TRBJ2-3	CASSLEVASTDTQYF	TGTGCCAGCAGCTTAGAGGTAGCTAGCACAGATACGCAGTATTTT
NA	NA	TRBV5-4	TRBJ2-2	CASSYGIDANTGELFF	TGTGCCAGCAGCTACGGGATAGACGCCAACACCGGGGAGCTGTTTTTT
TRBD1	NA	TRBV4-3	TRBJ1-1	CASSRDRGIEAFF	TGCGCCAGCAGCCGGGACAGGGGAATTGAAGCTTTCTTT
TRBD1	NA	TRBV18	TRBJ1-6	CASSPPDRGDNSPLHF	TGTGCCAGCTCACCCCCTGACAGGGGGGATAATTCACCCCTCCACTTT
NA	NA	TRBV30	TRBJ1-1	CAWSRRTENTEAFF	TGTGCCTGGAGTAGAAGGACAGAGAACACTGAAGCTTTCTTT
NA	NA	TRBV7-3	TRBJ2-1	CASSWRVNNEQFF	TGTGCCAGCAGCTGGAGGGTGAACAATGAGCAGTTCTTC
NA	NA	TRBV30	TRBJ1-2	CAWSTGPWGYTF	TGTGCCTGGAGTACAGGGCCGTGGGGCTACACCTTC
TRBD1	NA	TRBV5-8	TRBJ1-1	CASSHLRITGVNTEAFF	TGTGCCAGCAGCCATTTGCGAATCACAGGGGTGAACACTGAAGCTTTCTTT
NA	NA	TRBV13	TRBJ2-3	CASSLEGPPGGTDTQYF	TGTGCCAGCAGCTTAGAGGGGCCGCCGGGGGGCACAGATACGCAGTATTTT
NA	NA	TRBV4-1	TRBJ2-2	CASSQDNPRTGELFF	TGCGCCAGCAGCCAGGACAATCCTAGAACCGGGGAGCTGTTTTTT
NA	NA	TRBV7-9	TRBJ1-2	CASSLNLGSFRYTF	TGTGCCAGCAGCTTAAATTTGGGCAGTTTTCGCTACACCTTC
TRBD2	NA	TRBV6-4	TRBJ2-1	CASSDSQRGTYNEQFF	TGTGCCAGCAGTGACTCCCAGCGGGGGACCTACAATGAGCAGTTCTTC
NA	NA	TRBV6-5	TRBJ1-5	CATRQEPSNQPQHF	TGTGCCACTCGACAGGAACCTAGCAATCAGCCCCAGCATTTT
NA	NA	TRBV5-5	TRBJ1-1	CASTPGRGLLNTEAFF	TGTGCCAGCACCCCGGGGAGGGGATTGCTGAACACTGAAGCTTTCTTT
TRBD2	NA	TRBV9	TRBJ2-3	CASTPWGLANSDTQYF	TGTGCCAGCACCCCATGGGGACTAGCGAATTCGGATACGCAGTATTTT
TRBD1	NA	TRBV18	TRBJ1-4	CASSPMGQGGSNEKLFF	TGTGCCAGCTCACCAATGGGACAGGGGGGAAGTAATGAAAAACTGTTTTTT
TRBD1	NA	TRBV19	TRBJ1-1	CASIFTQGATEAFF	TGTGCCAGTATCTTTACACAGGGGGCTACTGAAGCTTTCTTT
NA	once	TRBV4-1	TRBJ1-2	CASSPRLEGGASGYTF	TGCGCCAGCAGCCCCCGACTTGAAGGGGGGGCAAGTGGCTACACCTTC
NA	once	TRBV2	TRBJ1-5	CASNPGGSNQPQHF	TGTGCCAGCAACCCCGGGGGTAGCAATCAGCCCCAGCATTTT
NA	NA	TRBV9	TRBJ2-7	CASSVLAPPYEQYF	TGTGCCAGCAGCGTGCTAGCGCCTCCCTACGAGCAGTACTTC
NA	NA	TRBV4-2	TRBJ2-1	CASSQLGANEQFF	TGTGCCAGCAGCCAACTAGGGGCCAATGAGCAGTTCTTC
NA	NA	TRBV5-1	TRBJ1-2	CASSREVQGTYGYTF	TGCGCCAGCAGCCGGGAGGTTCAGGGGACATATGGCTACACCTTC
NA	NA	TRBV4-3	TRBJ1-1	CASSQGVTVNTEAFF	TGCGCCAGCAGCCAAGGGGTCACAGTGAACACTGAAGCTTTCTTT
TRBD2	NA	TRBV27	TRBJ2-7	CASRLAGVSYEQYF	TGTGCCAGCAGACTAGCGGGGGTCTCCTACGAGCAGTACTTC
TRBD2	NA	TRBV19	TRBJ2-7	CASRDSGGAIDEQYF	TGTGCCAGTAGAGATAGCGGGGGGGCTATCGACGAGCAGTACTTC
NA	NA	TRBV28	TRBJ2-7	CASRRWYEQYF	TGTGCCAGCAGGCGGTGGTACGAGCAGTACTTC
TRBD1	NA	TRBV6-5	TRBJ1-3	CASSYDRARNTIYF	TGTGCCAGCAGTTACGACAGGGCTCGGAACACCATATATTTT
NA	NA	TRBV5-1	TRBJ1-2	CASSLELGAGSHYTF	TGCGCCAGCAGCTTGGAACTGGGGGCAGGGTCACACTACACCTTC
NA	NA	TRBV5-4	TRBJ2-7	CASSDRGGASYEQYF	TGTGCCAGCTCTGATCGCGGGGGCGCGTCCTACGAGCAGTACTTC
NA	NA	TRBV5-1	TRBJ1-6	CASNDGGNSPLHF	TGCGCCAGCAACGACGGGGGAAATTCACCCCTCCACTTT
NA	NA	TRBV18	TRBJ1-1	CASSPLSQVMRNTEAFF	TGTGCCAGCTCACCACTGAGCCAGGTCATGCGGAACACTGAAGCTTTCTTT
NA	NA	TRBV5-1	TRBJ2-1	CASSTAVGNEQFF	TGCGCCAGCAGCACCGCGGTGGGCAATGAGCAGTTCTTC
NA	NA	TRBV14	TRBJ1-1	CASSQGLGTTLNTEAFF	TGTGCCAGCAGCCAAGGTTTAGGGACTACATTGAACACTGAAGCTTTCTTT
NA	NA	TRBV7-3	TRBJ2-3	CASSWGLPADTQYF	TGTGCCAGCAGCTGGGGCCTGCCCGCAGATACGCAGTATTTT
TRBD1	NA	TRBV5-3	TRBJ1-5	CARSEEGQGSGPGPQHF	TGTGCCAGAAGCGAAGAAGGACAGGGCTCGGGTCCCGGGCCCCAGCATTTT
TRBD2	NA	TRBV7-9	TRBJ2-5	CASSPRGSRRETQYF	TGTGCCAGCAGCCCCCGCGGGAGTAGGAGGGAGACCCAGTACTTC
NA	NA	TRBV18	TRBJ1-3	CASSPYSTLSGNTIYF	TGTGCCAGCTCACCCTACAGCACCCTCTCTGGAAACACCATATATTTT
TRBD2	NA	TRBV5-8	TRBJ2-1	CASSSTSGGASDNEQFF	TGTGCCAGCAGTTCCACTAGCGGGGGGGCCTCAGACAATGAGCAGTTCTTC